A selection of T cell receptor beta chains follows, all from one sample in a study of shared T cell receptors in the human thymus. Clones were read by immunoSEQ multiplex PCR, and TCRdb kept only the in-frame ones, dropping some. The table has under 450,000 clones, 95% seen once; the top ten hold 0.015% to 0.02%. Sequences were obtained from thymocytes. Receptors originate from a human donor. Both conserved end residues are part of each CDR3. The order of the fields is J gene, V gene, D gene, clone size, CDR3 DNA, CDR3 protein. A D gene is named only where the DNA matches it firmly. The size of a clone is reported for some rows only, either as once, few or many, or as a class for expanded clones.

J: TRBJ1-4; V: TRBV5-6; D: TRBD1; size: .; DNA: TGTGCCAGCAGGGGACAGGGGGGCACTAATGAAAAACTGTTTTTT; CDR3: CASRGQGGTNEKLFF
J: TRBJ2-3; V: TRBV28; D: TRBD2; size: .; DNA: TGTGCCAGCAGTTACGAGGGCGGGAGCGGGACGGCAAAAGATACGCAGTATTTT; CDR3: CASSYEGGSGTAKDTQYF
J: TRBJ1-3; V: TRBV6-1; D: .; size: .; DNA: TGTGCCAGCAGCGAAAGTAGGTACTCTGGAAACACCATATATTTT; CDR3: CASSESRYSGNTIYF
J: TRBJ2-1; V: TRBV18; D: TRBD1; size: .; DNA: TGTGCCAGCCTCGCCAACCTAAGACAGGGAAATGAGCAGTTCTTC; CDR3: CASLANLRQGNEQFF
J: TRBJ1-1; V: TRBV7-6; D: TRBD1; size: .; DNA: TGTGCCAGCAGCGACAAGACAGGGTCTCTAACTGAAGCTTTCTTT; CDR3: CASSDKTGSLTEAFF
J: TRBJ1-2; V: TRBV28; D: .; size: .; DNA: TGTGCCAGCAGTTTAACGGACAGCCCTATTTGCTACACCTTC; CDR3: CASSLTDSPICYTF
J: TRBJ1-1; V: TRBV11-3; D: .; size: once; DNA: TGTGCCAGCAGCTTAGACAGTACAGGATCAGCTTTCTTT; CDR3: CASSLDSTGSAFF
J: TRBJ1-5; V: TRBV30; D: TRBD1; size: .; DNA: TGTGCCTGGAGTATGCAGGGGGAGGGCAATCAGCCCCAGCATTTT; CDR3: CAWSMQGEGNQPQHF
J: TRBJ2-1; V: TRBV11-2; D: .; size: .; DNA: TGTGCCAGCAGCTTCCGGGACATAAACAATGAGCAGTTCTTC; CDR3: CASSFRDINNEQFF
J: TRBJ2-7; V: TRBV5-6; D: .; size: .; DNA: TGTGCCAGCAGCGAGTGGTGGGGCACGGACGAGCAGTACTTC; CDR3: CASSEWWGTDEQYF
J: TRBJ2-1; V: TRBV7-3; D: .; size: .; DNA: TGTGCCAGCAGCGACGCGCAGGGGTACAATGAGCAGTTCTTC; CDR3: CASSDAQGYNEQFF
J: TRBJ1-5; V: TRBV9; D: .; size: .; DNA: TGTGCCAGCAGCGCAGGACGGAATAGCAATCAGCCCCAGCATTTT; CDR3: CASSAGRNSNQPQHF
J: TRBJ2-1; V: TRBV28; D: TRBD2; size: .; DNA: TGTGCCAGCAGTTGCCGGGACTACGAGCAGTTCTTC; CDR3: CASSCRDYEQFF
J: TRBJ1-4; V: TRBV29-1; D: TRBD1; size: .; DNA: TGCAGCGTGGGGACAGGGTCAACTAATGAAAAACTGTTTTTT; CDR3: CSVGTGSTNEKLFF
J: TRBJ2-7; V: TRBV7-9; D: .; size: few; DNA: TGTGCCAGCAGCTTAGACAGGGACTCCTACGAGCAGTACTTC; CDR3: CASSLDRDSYEQYF
J: TRBJ2-7; V: TRBV5-4; D: TRBD2; size: .; DNA: TGTGCCAGCAGCCCAAGGGGCCTAGCGGGAGGATTAAACTACGAGCAGTACTTC; CDR3: CASSPRGLAGGLNYEQYF
J: TRBJ2-1; V: TRBV28; D: .; size: .; DNA: TGTGCCAGCAGTACTCGGGTGGAGCAGTTCTTC; CDR3: CASSTRVEQFF
J: TRBJ2-3; V: TRBV10-1; D: .; size: .; DNA: TGCGCCAGCATGGGCCTCTACCCCACAGATACGCAGTATTTT; CDR3: CASMGLYPTDTQYF
J: TRBJ1-1; V: TRBV11-2; D: .; size: .; DNA: TGTGCCAGCAGCTATGAGGGGGGACGGAGAGCTTTCTTT; CDR3: CASSYEGGRRAFF
J: TRBJ2-2; V: TRBV27; D: TRBD1; size: .; DNA: TGTGCCAGCAGTTTAGGGGGGACAGGGTCGGAGATTAGCACCGGGGAGCTGTTTTTT; CDR3: CASSLGGTGSEISTGELFF
J: TRBJ2-3; V: TRBV2; D: .; size: once; DNA: TGTGCCAGCACCCGCGGGGTCACAGATACGCAGTATTTT; CDR3: CASTRGVTDTQYF
J: TRBJ1-5; V: TRBV6-1; D: .; size: .; DNA: TGTGCCAGCAGTGCAGGGCTCGCGGGCCCGGATAGCAATCAGCCCCAGCATTTT; CDR3: CASSAGLAGPDSNQPQHF
J: TRBJ2-5; V: TRBV28; D: TRBD2; size: .; DNA: TGTGCCAGCAGTCAGCTAGCGGGAGTAGCAGAGACCCAGTACTTC; CDR3: CASSQLAGVAETQYF
J: TRBJ2-7; V: TRBV4-1; D: .; size: .; DNA: TGCGCCAGCAGCCATCGGAAATCCTACGAGCAGTACTTC; CDR3: CASSHRKSYEQYF
J: TRBJ2-7; V: TRBV28; D: .; size: .; DNA: TGTGCCAGCAGTCCGACACAGGGGGGGTCCTACGAGCAGTACTTC; CDR3: CASSPTQGGSYEQYF
J: TRBJ1-4; V: TRBV5-1; D: .; size: .; DNA: TGCGCCAGCAGCTTGGTTAAGCGGGGGTTCCCCGCAACTAATGAAAAACTGTTTTTT; CDR3: CASSLVKRGFPATNEKLFF
J: TRBJ1-1; V: TRBV18; D: .; size: .; DNA: TGTGCCAGCTCACCACCTTACAGGTTCCACACTGAAGCTTTCTTT; CDR3: CASSPPYRFHTEAFF
J: TRBJ2-3; V: TRBV6-4; D: TRBD2; size: .; DNA: TGTGCCAGCAGTGACTCAAAACTAGCGGGAGAAGAGGGGCTCACAGATACGCAGTATTTT; CDR3: CASSDSKLAGEEGLTDTQYF
J: TRBJ2-7; V: TRBV29-1; D: .; size: .; DNA: TGCAGCGTCGCAGGCAGTTACGAGCAGTACTTC; CDR3: CSVAGSYEQYF
J: TRBJ2-3; V: TRBV7-9; D: .; size: once; DNA: TGTGCCAGCAGCTTGGGGGATAGGACAGTCACAGATACGCAGTATTTT; CDR3: CASSLGDRTVTDTQYF
J: TRBJ2-1; V: TRBV4-1; D: TRBD2; size: .; DNA: TGCGCCAGCAGCCAAACAATTCTTCCTAGCGGGAAAAAAAGAGCCTACAATGAGCAGTTCTTC; CDR3: CASSQTILPSGKKRAYNEQFF
J: TRBJ1-2; V: TRBV14; D: .; size: .; DNA: TGTGCCAGCAGCTGCAAGGGGGTGGGTGGCTACACCTTC; CDR3: CASSCKGVGGYTF
J: TRBJ2-1; V: TRBV30; D: TRBD2; size: .; DNA: TGTGCCTGGAGTGTTGGACTAGCGAAAGAGAATGAGCAGTTCTTC; CDR3: CAWSVGLAKENEQFF
J: TRBJ2-2; V: TRBV4-3; D: .; size: .; DNA: TGCGCCAGCAAAGGGAAGGGGGGTTCCCCCGGGGAGCTGTTTTTT; CDR3: CASKGKGGSPGELFF
J: TRBJ1-5; V: TRBV5-8; D: .; size: .; DNA: TGTGCCAGCAGCTTGGAGGGGTATAGCAATCAGCCCCAGCATTTT; CDR3: CASSLEGYSNQPQHF
J: TRBJ2-3; V: TRBV15; D: .; size: .; DNA: TGTGCCACCAGCAGAGATCGGCCCAGTAGCTTGCGGGATACGCAGTATTTT; CDR3: CATSRDRPSSLRDTQYF
J: TRBJ2-7; V: TRBV7-9; D: .; size: once; DNA: TGTGCCAGCAGCCCGCCTTCGGGGAAAACACGATCCTACGAGCAGTACTTC; CDR3: CASSPPSGKTRSYEQYF